This record covers a single TCR beta chain. Repertoires were generated with immunoSEQ multiplex PCR, while TCRdb's copy carries only in-frame clones and drops some. This repertoire shows 300,000 to 350,000 clones, 80% to 90% found once; its top ten account for around 5%. CDR3 length equals 16 residues. CDR1 and CDR2 from the germline V gene are PRHDT and FYEKMQ (reference sequence). V lost 5 bases and J 13 bases, leaving 27 bases between the germline ends. The data derive from a study of blood T cell repertoires in COVID-19. Individuals drawn from under 30 US areas were about 18 to 90 years old. The study assigned cohorts using participant-reported clinical history. Recovered status applied to Cohort 3 donors who had two consecutive negative PCRs. It also applied to those with clearance or with symptom resolution.

The sequencing sample was made of PBMCs or T cells enriched from blood (not recorded which). The chain couples TRBV13 to TRBJ2-1; perhaps TRBD2 as D (5 bases). This TCR derives from a man aged 25 to 40 who had recovered from COVID-19. CDR3 nucleotides: TGTGCCAGCAGCCCCTCTAAGAGGTTCGTCGCGGGCCTCCAGTTCTTC. This translates into CASSPSKRFVAGLQFF.